Reported below is one TCR beta chain. CDR1 SGDLS and CDR2 YYNGEE come from the germline V gene. Trimming stripped 3 bases from V and 6 bases from J, with 7 bases between. The CDR3 loop spans 12 amino acids. Documented treatment: some 20 received Ad26.COV2.S at low or high dose, single or two shots; about 5 received placebo; per-sample allocation not given. At day 63 after the first vaccine or placebo injection, samples were drawn. Donation came from an adult in Boston who was aged 18-55 years. The data are from a study of Ad26.COV2.S vaccination and SARS-CoV-2 variants. Profiled with immunoSEQ multiplex PCR; TCRdb holds only in-frame clones, not every one. The sample has about 400,000 clones; roughly four fifths are singletons.

The receptor's source is a person between 18 and 59 years old who received the Ad26.COV2.S COVID-19 vaccine or a placebo. The V and J genes are TRBV9 and TRBJ2-1; D is unresolved. The sample here was peripheral blood, taken in a trial of Ad26.COV2.S vaccine versus placebo. CDR3 coding DNA: TGTGCCAGCAGCGGTAGATTCAATGAGCAGTTCTTC. This encodes CASSGRFNEQFF.